This TCR beta chain originates from a study of OX40 agonist ivuxolimab in advanced cancers. The wider study: The mean age was about 61 years, ranging from about 23 to 85, with about four fifths of participants male. Study-wide findings and caveats: In the 0.1 to 3.0 mg/kg range, CD4+ and CD8+ blood T cells had expanded clonally by week 6. Certain nonresponders likewise exhibited a low normalized T-cell clonal expansion. The expanded peripheral T cells' antigen specificity was not determined.

The ends were cut back, 6 bases at V and 8 bases at J, with 25 bases in the middle. CDR3 length: 16 residues. Germline V gives CDR1 LNHDA, CDR2 SQIVND (reference sequence). As for this clone: Its antigen remains unidentified.

Profiling relied on immunoSEQ multiplex PCR, and the TCRdb table lists in-frame clones only, not all of them. Here the sample spans about 61,000 clones, approximately 90% being singletons. Sequencing was performed on CD4+ or CD8+ T cells sorted from blood, taken in a trial of the OX40 agonist ivuxolimab. This sequence was found in an adult with an advanced solid tumor such as melanoma, head and neck, liver or kidney cancer. The V and J genes are TRBV19 and TRBJ1-2, with D uncertain. In nucleotides, the CDR3 is TGTGCCAGTAGCCAGCGATTAGTTGTCAGCCCACTAGGCTACACCTTC. Protein: CASSQRLVVSPLGYTF.